This T cell receptor beta chain was found in a study of metastatic and nonmetastatic thyroid tumors. Treatment of any kind had been given to no patient before thyroid surgery. This clone has at least ten counts. There are 13 residues in the CDR3. V shed 6 bases and J shed 2 bases, with 10 bases lying between them. Looked up from germline, CDR1 is SNHLY and CDR2 is FYNNEI. TCRdb reanalyzed the PCR reads via MiXCR. The repertoire has about 48,000 clones, roughly a fifth of them found once; the top ten carry about 4%. The receptor was derived from a male donor with papillary thyroid cancer or a benign thyroid nodule (not recorded which). Some clones in this sample may be carry-over from other donors' samples. Sample: blood. The chain combines TRBV2 with TRBJ1-1; no reliable D call. The CDR3 here is CASSPDYNTEAFF. DNA of the CDR3: TGTGCCAGCAGCCCAGACTATAACACTGAAGCTTTCTTT.